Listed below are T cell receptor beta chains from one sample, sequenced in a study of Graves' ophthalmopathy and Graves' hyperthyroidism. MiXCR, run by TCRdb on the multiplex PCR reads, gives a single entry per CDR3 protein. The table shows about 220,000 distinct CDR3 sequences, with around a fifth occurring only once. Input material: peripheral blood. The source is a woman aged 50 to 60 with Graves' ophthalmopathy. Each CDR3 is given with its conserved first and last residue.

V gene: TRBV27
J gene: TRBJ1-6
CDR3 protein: CASGPGDRDNSPLHF

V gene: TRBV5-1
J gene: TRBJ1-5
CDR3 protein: CASSSLGMDQPQHF

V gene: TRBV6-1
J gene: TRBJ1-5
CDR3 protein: CASSRDINSNQPQHF

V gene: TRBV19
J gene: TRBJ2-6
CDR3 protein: CASAPPGANVLTF

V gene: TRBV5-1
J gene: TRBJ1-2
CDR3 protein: CASSLEARARGYTF

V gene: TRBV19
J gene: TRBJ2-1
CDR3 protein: CASSGLDRAKGNEQFF

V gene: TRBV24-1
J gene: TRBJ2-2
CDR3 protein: CATSEPGTPRLFF

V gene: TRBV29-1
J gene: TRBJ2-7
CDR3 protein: CSVRGLQYEQYF

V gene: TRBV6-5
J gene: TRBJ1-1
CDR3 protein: CASSLGSRFNTEAFF

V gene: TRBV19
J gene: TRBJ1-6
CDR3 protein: CASSRQVNSPLHF

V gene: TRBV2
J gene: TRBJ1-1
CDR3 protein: CASSEKGDVGEAFF